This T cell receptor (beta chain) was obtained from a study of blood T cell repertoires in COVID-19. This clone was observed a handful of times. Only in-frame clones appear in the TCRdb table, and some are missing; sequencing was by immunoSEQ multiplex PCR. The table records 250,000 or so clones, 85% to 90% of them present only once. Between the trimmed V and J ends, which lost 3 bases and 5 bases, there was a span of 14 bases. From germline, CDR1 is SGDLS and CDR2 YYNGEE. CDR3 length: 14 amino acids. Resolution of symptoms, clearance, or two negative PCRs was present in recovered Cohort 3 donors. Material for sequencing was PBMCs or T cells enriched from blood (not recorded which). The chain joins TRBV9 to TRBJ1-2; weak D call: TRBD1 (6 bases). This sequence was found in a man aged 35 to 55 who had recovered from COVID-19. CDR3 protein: CASSARDQGYGYTF. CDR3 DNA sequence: TGTGCCAGCAGCGCCCGCGATCAGGGGTATGGCTACACCTTC.